Below, 8 T cell receptor beta chains from the same sample are listed, as sequenced in a study of blood T cell repertoires in COVID-19. The assay was immunoSEQ multiplex PCR, and TCRdb's table has in-frame clones only and misses some. The sample includes about 150,000 clones, around 80% of them seen just once. Sequencing was carried out using peripheral blood. The receptor source for this set is a man in his sixties with acute or convalescent COVID-19.

The chain couples TRBV18 to TRBJ1-2; possible D gene TRBD1, 6 bases. Germline V gives CDR1 KGHSH, CDR2 LQKENI. Trimming pared 2 bases from V and 7 bases from J, leaving 11 bases between. The CDR3 extends over 13 amino acids. CDR3 nucleotides: TGTGCCAGCTCACCAGGAACAGGGTTTGGCTACACCTTC. This translates into CASSPGTGFGYTF.

The genes are TRBV6-1 and TRBJ2-7; tentative D call: TRBD2 (5 bases). Trimming removed 3 bases from V and 0 bases from J, with 12 bases in between. The CDR3 consists of 15 residues. The germline V gene has CDR1 MNHNS and CDR2 SASEGT. CDR3 DNA sequence: TGTGCCAGCAGTGATCCGGGATATATCTCCTACGAGCAGTACTTC. Its protein is CASSDPGYISYEQYF.

The chain recombines TRBV4-1 with TRBJ1-2; TRBD1 is a possible D gene (5 bases). The CDR3 is made up of 15 amino acids. V was clipped by 0 bases and J by 5 bases, with 13 bases between them. Germline CDR1 and CDR2: MGHRA and YSYEKL. The CDR3 region is CASSQDGRVGYGYTF. CDR3 nucleotides: TGCGCCAGCAGCCAAGATGGCAGGGTGGGGTATGGCTACACCTTC.

The sample holds a few counts of this clone. V usage is TRBV7-2 and J usage is TRBJ1-6; TRBD1 aligns across 9 bases. Per germline, CDR1 SGHTA and CDR2 FQGNSA. V was pared by 5 bases and J by 9 bases, with 8 bases of the junction left unmatched. The CDR3 is 15 residues long. The CDR3 DNA reads TGTGCCAGCAGCCGCAGACAGGGGGAATTTTCACCCCTCCACTTT. It translates to CASSRRQGEFSPLHF. Filled out from reference TRBV7-2 and TRBJ1-6, the complete variable domain reads GAGVSQSPSNKVTEKGKDVELRCDPISGHTALYWYRQSLGQGLEFLIYFQGNSAPDKSGLPSDRFSAERTGGSVSTLTIQRTQQEDSAVYLCASSRRQGEFSPLHFGNGTRLTVT.

The table lists this clone with a count of one. The rearrangement uses TRBV7-2 and TRBJ1-5, with D uncertain. CDR1 and CDR2 (germline): SGHTA, FQGNSA. The CDR3 length is 15 residues. V was clipped by 2 bases and J by 4 bases, with 12 bases between them. CDR3 protein: CASSLKFSRNQPQHF. CDR3 DNA sequence: TGTGCCAGCAGCTTAAAGTTCAGCAGGAATCAGCCCCAGCATTTT.

In this sample, this clone turned up a few times. The chain has TRBV24-1 and TRBJ1-1; D might be TRBD1 (6 bases). The CDR3 is 15 residues long. V lost 4 bases, J lost 1 base, and 12 bases lay in between. Germline CDR1 reads KGHDR; CDR2 reads SFDVKD. The CDR3 sequence: CATSDPQTGNTEAFF. The CDR3 DNA reads TGTGCCACCAGTGACCCTCAGACAGGGAACACTGAAGCTTTCTTT.

Written as DNA, the CDR3 is TGTGCCAGCAATCCCGTGGGACAGGATTACGAGCAGTACTTC. Encoded protein: CASNPVGQDYEQYF. The J gene is TRBJ2-7, the V gene TRBV6-6, with 8 bases matching TRBD1. V gave up 7 bases and J gave up 4 bases; unmatched junction bases: 9. CDR3 size: 14 residues. CDR1 is MNHNY, CDR2 SVGAGI, per germline (reference sequence).

V gene TRBV5-6 combines with J gene TRBJ2-1; D possibly corresponds to TRBD2 (6 bases). This CDR3 is 15 amino acids long. V was cut by 4 bases and J by 9 bases, with 20 bases left in between. Germline V lookup: CDR1 SGHDT, CDR2 YYEEEE. CDR3 DNA sequence: TGTGCCAGCAGCCCCCTGACTAGTCTTGGGGGTGAGCAGTTCTTC. Its protein is CASSPLTSLGGEQFF.